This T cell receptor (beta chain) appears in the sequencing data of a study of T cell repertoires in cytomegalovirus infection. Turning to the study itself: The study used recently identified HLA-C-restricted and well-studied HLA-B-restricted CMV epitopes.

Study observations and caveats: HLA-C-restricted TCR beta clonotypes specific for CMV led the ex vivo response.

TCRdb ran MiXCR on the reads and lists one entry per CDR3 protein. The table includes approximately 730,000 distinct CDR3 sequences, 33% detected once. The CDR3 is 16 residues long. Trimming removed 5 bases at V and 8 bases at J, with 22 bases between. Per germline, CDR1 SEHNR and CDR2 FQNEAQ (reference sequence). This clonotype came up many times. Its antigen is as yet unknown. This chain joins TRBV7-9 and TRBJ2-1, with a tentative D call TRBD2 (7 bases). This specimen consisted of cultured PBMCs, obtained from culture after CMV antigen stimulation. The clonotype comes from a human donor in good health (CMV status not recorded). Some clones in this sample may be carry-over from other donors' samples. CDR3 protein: CASSMTGGLRGYEQFF. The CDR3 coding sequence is TGTGCCAGCAGCATGACGGGGGGCCTCCGGGGCTATGAGCAGTTCTTC.